These 21 T cell receptor beta chains were sequenced from one sample in a study of blood T cells in healthy people across ages. A sample-barcoded 5' primer and a J-beta primer mix were used in a second PCR of roughly 6 to 11 cycles. Via MiXCR, TCRdb re-called the 5' RACE reads, giving one row per CDR3 protein. The table has about 1.6 million distinct CDR3 sequences, about 32% seen once. The sequenced sample consisted of blood. These TCRs come from a woman aged 25-40 years in good health.

This clonotype was counted only a few times. V gene TRBV6-5 combines with J gene TRBJ2-1; 8 bases line up with TRBD2. Germline V CDR1 and CDR2: MNHEY, SVGAGI. The CDR3 has 14 amino acids. Losses at the gene ends were 10 bases for V and 7 bases for J; bases not matched to a gene: 12. The CDR3 sequence: CANSLSGERNEQFF. For the CDR3, the DNA is TGTGCCAACAGCCTTAGCGGGGAAAGAAATGAGCAGTTCTTC.

This clonotype was seen only a few times. The V and J genes are TRBV28 and TRBJ2-1, with 9 bases that match TRBD2. This CDR3 has 16 amino acids. The V segment lost 7 bases and the J segment 6 bases; nucleotides outside the gene matches: 13. CDR1 is MDHEN and CDR2 is SYDVKM in the germline V gene. The DNA of the CDR3 is TGTGCCAGCACCGGCGCGGTAGGGACTAGCCGCAATGAGCAGTTCTTC. This sequence encodes CASTGAVGTSRNEQFF.

This clonotype was recorded a few times. The J gene is TRBJ2-7, the V gene TRBV30; no firm D call. The CDR3 is 12 residues long. Per germline, CDR1 GTSNPN and CDR2 SVGIG (reference sequence). Trimming removed 2 bases at V and 3 bases at J, with 8 bases between. The CDR3 DNA is TGTGCCTGGAGTCCCTCTGGCTACGAGCAGTACTTC. Translation: CAWSPSGYEQYF.

A word on this clonotype: A much larger clone lies a single base off, so this may be a read error. The chain recombines TRBV6-6 with TRBJ2-5; D is unresolved. From germline, CDR1 is MNHNY and CDR2 SVGAGI (reference sequence). V lost 2 bases and J lost 11, with 15 bases in between. The CDR3 extends over 13 amino acids. CDR3 in DNA: TGTGCCAGCAGTTACGGGGAATACAATGAGCAGTACTTC. Its protein is CASSYGEYNEQYF.

The CDR3: CASSATSRNRGTQYF. CDR3 coding DNA: TGTGCCAGCAGCGCCACGTCCCGGAACAGGGGGACCCAGTACTTC. The chain joins TRBV9 to TRBJ2-5; 7 positions agree with TRBD1. Germline V gives CDR1 SGDLS, CDR2 YYNGEE. The J segment lost 7 bases and the V segment lost 3 bases, leaving 12 bases of the junction unmatched. The CDR3 totals 15 residues.

This clonotype has more than one count but fewer than ten. In DNA, the CDR3 is TGTGCCAGCAGTGAGGGCAGGGGAGCAGATACGCAGTATTTT. It encodes CASSEGRGADTQYF. V is TRBV6-1 and J is TRBJ2-3; tentative D call: TRBD1 (6 bases). The CDR3 covers 14 residues. In germline, CDR1 is MNHNS, CDR2 SASEGT. Trimming shortened V by 3 bases and J by 4 bases, and 11 bases separated the two germline ends.

The chain is built from TRBV28 and TRBJ2-7; 13 bases agree with TRBD2. V was clipped by 3 bases and J by 3 bases; unmatched bases: 2. Germline CDR1 MDHEN, CDR2 SYDVKM. This CDR3 is 15 amino acids long. CDR3 bases: TGTGCCAGCAGTTTGCGACTAGCGGGAGGCTACGAGCAGTACTTC. It codes for CASSLRLAGGYEQYF. The entire variable domain, with the rest obtained from reference TRBV28 and TRBJ2-7, is as follows: DVKVTQSSRYLVKRTGEKVFLECVQDMDHENMFWYRQDPGLGLRLIYFSYDVKMKEKGDIPEGYSVSREKKERFSLILESASTNQTSMYLCASSLRLAGGYEQYFGPGTRLTVT.

This clonotype occurred a few times. The J gene is TRBJ2-3, the V gene TRBV20-1, with TRBD1 matching 8 bases. Germline V gives CDR1 DFQATT, CDR2 SNEGSKA (reference sequence). The CDR3 covers 15 residues. Losses at the gene ends were 5 bases for V and 4 bases for J; bases not matched to a gene: 11. The CDR3 DNA reads TGCAGTGCTTCCCGGGCAGGGGGCATTTCAGATACGCAGTATTTT. Its translation is CSASRAGGISDTQYF.

This clonotype occurred a few times. CDR3 amino acids: CASSLAGGRSYEQYF. CDR3 nucleotides: TGTGCCAGCAGTTTGGCGGGAGGCCGCTCCTACGAGCAGTACTTC. The J gene is TRBJ2-7, the V gene TRBV27; 8 bases are a match to TRBD2. Trimming removed 3 bases from V and 0 bases from J; junction bases left unmatched: 4. The CDR3 has 15 amino acids. Looked up from germline, CDR1 is MNHEY and CDR2 is SMNVEV (reference sequence).

V and J are TRBV30 and TRBJ2-7, with 8 bases aligning to TRBD2. The germline CDR1 and CDR2 sequences are GTSNPN and SVGIG (reference sequence). With V trimmed by 8 bases and J by 4 bases, 10 bases remained unmatched. The CDR3 has 13 residues. CDR3 residues: CAQGGGSLYEQYF. The CDR3, as DNA: TGTGCCCAAGGCGGGGGGTCGTTATACGAGCAGTACTTC.

This clonotype was counted a few times. The chain carries TRBV6-6 and TRBJ2-1; 8 nucleotides agree with TRBD2. This CDR3 is built from 16 residues. Germline CDR1 MNHNY, CDR2 SVGAGI (reference sequence). With V trimmed by 5 bases and J by 4 bases, 10 bases remained unmatched. This chain's CDR3 is CASSRMTSAVYNEQFF. The CDR3 DNA follows: TGTGCCAGCAGTCGGATGACTAGCGCGGTTTACAATGAGCAGTTCTTC.

The sample holds a few counts of this clonotype. The rearrangement links TRBV5-1 to TRBJ2-3; possibly TRBD1 for D (6 bases). The CDR3 extends over 17 amino acids. The V end lost 3 bases, the J end lost 1 base, and 18 bases lay between the germline ends. Germline V gene data show CDR1 as SGHRS and CDR2 as YFSETQ. The DNA of the CDR3 is TGCGCCAGCAGCTCCGGGTCAGGGGTCACCCGCACAGATACGCAGTATTTT. It yields the protein CASSSGSGVTRTDTQYF.

The chain's CDR3 is CASSFGFSSLWDIQYF. The CDR3 region has the DNA TGTGCCAGCAGCTTTGGCTTCTCCTCTTTGTGGGACATTCAGTACTTC. This rearrangement joins TRBV7-2 to TRBJ2-4, with D unclear. Germline loops: CDR1 SGHTA, CDR2 FQGNSA. V dropped 3 bases and J dropped 8 bases, with 20 bases sitting between them. This CDR3 spans 16 amino acids.

This chain connects TRBV29-1 to TRBJ1-1; D is ambiguous. CDR1 is SQVTM, CDR2 ANQGSEA, per germline. CDR3 size: 13 residues. V was shortened by 7 bases and J by 3 bases, with 15 bases between the two germline ends. The CDR3 bases are TGCAGCGGGCTCTCGGGTGGGTACACTGAAGCTTTCTTT. Protein: CSGLSGGYTEAFF.

This clonotype was counted between two and nine times. The V gene is TRBV6-1, the J gene TRBJ2-7; D remains ambiguous. CDR3 length equals 13 residues. The V gene lost 6 bases and the J gene lost 6 bases, with 15 bases spanning the gap. Germline values: CDR1 MNHNS, CDR2 SASEGT. CDR3 sequence reads: CASRANENPEQYF. CDR3 in DNA: TGTGCCAGCAGGGCGAACGAGAACCCCGAGCAGTACTTC.

The genes are TRBV6-6 and TRBJ1-1; 7 bases are shared with TRBD1. V was clipped by 3 bases and J by 5 bases; unmatched bases: 6. Germline V lookup: CDR1 MNHNY, CDR2 SVGAGI (reference sequence). This CDR3 spans 14 amino acids. The CDR3 coding sequence is TGTGCCAGCAGTTATCCCTCAGGGGGTACTGAAGCTTTCTTT. Amino acid sequence: CASSYPSGGTEAFF.

V gene TRBV18 combines with J gene TRBJ2-1; D gene unclear. Per the germline V gene, CDR1 is KGHSH and CDR2 is LQKENI. V was cut by 1 base and J by 0 bases, with 10 bases left in between. This CDR3 has 16 residues. The CDR3 bases are TGTGCCAGCTCACCACGGCAAGGGAACTCCTACAATGAGCAGTTCTTC. This translates into CASSPRQGNSYNEQFF.

V usage is TRBV7-3 and J usage is TRBJ2-5; 7 bases line up with TRBD1. Trimming cost V 3 bases and J 4 bases; bases outside gene matches: 5. Germline CDR1 reads SGHTA; CDR2 reads FQGTGA. The CDR3 is 14 residues long. CDR3 nucleotide sequence: TGTGCCAGCAGCTTTCAGGGGGAAGGAGAGACCCAGTACTTC. Its translation: CASSFQGEGETQYF. The full variable domain, rest sourced from reference TRBV7-3 and TRBJ2-5, is GAGVSQTPSNKVTEKGKYVELRCDPISGHTALYWYRQSLGQGPEFLIYFQGTGAADDSGLPNDRFFAVRPEGSVSTLKIQRTERGDSAVYLCASSFQGEGETQYFGPGTRLLVL.

This chain joins TRBV4-1 and TRBJ1-4; 7 nucleotides align to TRBD1. The CDR3 sequence is 15 residues long. Germline values: CDR1 MGHRA, CDR2 YSYEKL. V lost 5 bases to trimming and J lost 2 bases; unmatched junction nucleotides: 5. CDR3: CASSYPGQTNEKLFF. The CDR3 coding sequence is TGCGCCAGCAGCTACCCGGGACAGACTAATGAAAAACTGTTTTTT.

The chain uses TRBV27 and TRBJ2-7; 7 nucleotides align to TRBD2. The germline V gene has CDR1 MNHEY and CDR2 SMNVEV (reference sequence). Unmatched junction bases numbered 9, after V lost 1 base and J lost 3 bases. CDR3 length: 16 amino acids. The CDR3 here is CASSLFDGRSGYEQYF. Here the CDR3 DNA reads TGTGCCAGCAGTTTATTCGACGGGAGGTCAGGCTACGAGCAGTACTTC.

The genes are TRBV5-1 and TRBJ1-5; TRBD1 is a possible D gene (5 bases). Between the trimmed V and J ends, which lost 1 base and 5 bases, there was a span of 13 bases. From germline, CDR1 is SGHRS and CDR2 YFSETQ. The CDR3 consists of 15 residues. The CDR3 DNA sequence: TGCGCCAGCAGCTTGACCCCAGGGACCGATCAGCCCCAGCATTTT. Residues: CASSLTPGTDQPQHF.